The sequence of this TCR beta chain was determined in a study of blood T cell repertoires in COVID-19. Overall study context: Sample material is recorded as cDNA or gDNA derived from T cells, B-cell-depleted T cells, or PBMCs.

The method was immunoSEQ multiplex PCR; TCRdb's version includes in-frame clones alone and lacks a portion of them. The top ten hold 1.2% of the sample, which has 140,000 to 150,000 clones, around 89% seen once. V lost 4 bases to trimming and J lost 4 bases, with 13 bases between them. CDR1 and CDR2 (germline): GTSNPN, SVGIG (reference sequence). The CDR3 runs to 13 residues. What was sequenced was PBMCs or T cells enriched from blood (not recorded which). This TCR came from a woman aged 30 to 39 with acute COVID-19. The V call is TRBV30, the J call TRBJ1-2; a possible D gene is TRBD1 (5 bases). In nucleotides, the CDR3 is TGTGCCTGGACTCTGACAGCCACCTATGGCTACACCTTC. It yields the protein CAWTLTATYGYTF.